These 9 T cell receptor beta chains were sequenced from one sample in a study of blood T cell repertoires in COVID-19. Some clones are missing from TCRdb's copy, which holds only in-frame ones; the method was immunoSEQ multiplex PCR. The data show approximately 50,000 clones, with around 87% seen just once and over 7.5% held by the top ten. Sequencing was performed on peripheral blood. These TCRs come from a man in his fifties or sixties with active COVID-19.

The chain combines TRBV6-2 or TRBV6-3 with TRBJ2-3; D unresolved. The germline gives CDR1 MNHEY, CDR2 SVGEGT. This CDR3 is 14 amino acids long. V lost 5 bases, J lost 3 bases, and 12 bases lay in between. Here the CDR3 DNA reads TGTGCCAGCAGTCCCCGGGTTGGGACAGATACGCAGTATTTT. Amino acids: CASSPRVGTDTQYF.

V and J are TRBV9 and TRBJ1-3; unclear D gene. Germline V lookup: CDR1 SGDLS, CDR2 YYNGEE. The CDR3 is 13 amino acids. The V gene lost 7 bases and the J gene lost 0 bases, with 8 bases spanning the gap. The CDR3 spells CASEDVSGNTIYF. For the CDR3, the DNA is TGTGCCAGCGAGGATGTCTCTGGAAACACCATATATTTT.

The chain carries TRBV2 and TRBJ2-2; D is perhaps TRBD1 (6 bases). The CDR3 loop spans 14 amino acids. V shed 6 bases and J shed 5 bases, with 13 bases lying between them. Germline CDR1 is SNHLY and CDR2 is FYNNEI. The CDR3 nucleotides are TGTGCCAGCAGCACAGGGAGTCGGACCGGGGAGCTGTTTTTT. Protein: CASSTGSRTGELFF.

CDR3 in DNA: TGTGCCAGCAGTGAGGCCGGGATCTCTGGGGCCAACGTCCTGACTTTC. It codes for CASSEAGISGANVLTF. The chain has TRBV6-1 and TRBJ2-6; D perhaps matches TRBD2 (5 bases). CDR1 is MNHNS, CDR2 SASEGT, per germline. V shed 3 bases and J shed 0 bases, with 9 bases lying between them. The CDR3 covers 16 residues.

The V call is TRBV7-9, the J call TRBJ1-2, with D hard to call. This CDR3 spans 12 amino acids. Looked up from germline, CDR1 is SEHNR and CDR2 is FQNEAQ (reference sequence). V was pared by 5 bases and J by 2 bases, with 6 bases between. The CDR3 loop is CASSRENYGYTF. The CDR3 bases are TGTGCCAGCAGCCGGGAAAACTATGGCTACACCTTC.

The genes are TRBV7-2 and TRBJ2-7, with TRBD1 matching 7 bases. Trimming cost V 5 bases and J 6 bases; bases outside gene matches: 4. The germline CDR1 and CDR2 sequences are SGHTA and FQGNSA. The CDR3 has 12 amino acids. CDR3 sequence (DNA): TGTGCCAGCAGCACAAACAGGGGCGAGCAGTACTTC. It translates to CASSTNRGEQYF.

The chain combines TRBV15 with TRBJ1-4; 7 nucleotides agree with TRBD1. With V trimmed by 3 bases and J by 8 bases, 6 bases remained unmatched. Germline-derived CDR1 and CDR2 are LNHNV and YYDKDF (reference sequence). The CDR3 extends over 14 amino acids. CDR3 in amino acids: CATSSPGQREKLFF. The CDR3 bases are TGTGCCACCAGCAGCCCGGGACAGAGGGAAAAACTGTTTTTT.

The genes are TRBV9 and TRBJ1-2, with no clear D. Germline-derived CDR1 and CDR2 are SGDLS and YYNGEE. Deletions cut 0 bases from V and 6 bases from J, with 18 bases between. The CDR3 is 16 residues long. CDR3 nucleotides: TGTGCCAGCAGCGTAGTAGGCACAGCCTTTTCACATGGCTACACCTTC. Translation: CASSVVGTAFSHGYTF.

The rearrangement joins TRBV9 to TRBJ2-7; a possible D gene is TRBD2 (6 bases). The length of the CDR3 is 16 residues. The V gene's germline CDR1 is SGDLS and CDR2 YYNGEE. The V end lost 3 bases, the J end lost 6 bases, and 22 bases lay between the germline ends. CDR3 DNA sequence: TGTGCCAGCAGCGGATCGTCCGGCGGGACTGGGGCCGAGCAGTACTTC. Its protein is CASSGSSGGTGAEQYF.